These 18 T cell receptor beta chains originate from one sample sequenced in a study of early T cells in non-severe SARS-CoV-2 infection. TCRdb reanalysed the 5' RACE reads using MiXCR and keeps one entry per CDR3 protein. The repertoire includes some 75,000 distinct CDR3 sequences, approximately 14% of them detected once, and around 1.5% sits in the top ten. The sequencing sample was made of whole blood. All receptors come from an adult who was a healthcare worker with PCR-confirmed SARS-CoV-2 infection or an uninfected control (not recorded which).

This clonotype was seen only a few times. CDR3 sequence (DNA): TGCAGTGCTAGATCTCCCTTCGGAGGAGAAAAACTGTTTTTT. Protein product: CSARSPFGGEKLFF. This sequence joins TRBV20-1 and TRBJ1-4, with D unresolved. V lost 2 bases and J 8 bases, leaving 15 bases between the germline ends. Germline V gene lookup returns CDR1 DFQATT and CDR2 SNEGSKA (reference sequence). CDR3 length equals 14 residues.

The sample holds a few counts of this clonotype. The rearrangement joins TRBV10-3 to TRBJ2-3; 7 nucleotides match TRBD2. CDR1 and CDR2 (germline): ENHRY, SYGVKD. The CDR3 length is 16 residues. V lost 2 bases and J lost 3; bases outside the gene matches: 8. This CDR3 reads CAISEMASGSTDTQYF. CDR3 nucleotides: TGTGCCATCAGTGAGATGGCTAGCGGAAGTACAGATACGCAGTATTTT.

This clonotype appeared many times. The chain employs TRBV20-1 and TRBJ2-7; a possible D gene is TRBD1 (6 bases). This CDR3 is built from 14 residues. V was clipped by 6 bases and J by 2 bases, with 17 bases between them. Germline CDR1 reads DFQATT; CDR2 reads SNEGSKA (reference sequence). CDR3 nucleotides: TGCAGTGCCAAAAGGACAGCCAACCCCTACGAGCAGTACTTC. Its translation: CSAKRTANPYEQYF.

This chain connects TRBV12-3 or TRBV12-4 to TRBJ2-5, with 7 bases lining up with TRBD1. V lost 6 bases to trimming and J lost 0 bases; unmatched junction nucleotides: 4. The CDR3 totals 14 residues. CDR3 protein: CASSPGQHQETQYF. CDR3 nucleotide sequence: TGTGCCAGCAGCCCGGGACAGCACCAAGAGACCCAGTACTTC.

The V call is TRBV29-1, the J call TRBJ1-2; D is uncertain. The length of the CDR3 is 10 residues. Germline V gene data show CDR1 as SQVTM and CDR2 as ANQGSEA. Deletions cut 3 bases from V and 7 bases from J, with 6 bases between. This CDR3 reads CSVDDRGYTF. Written as DNA, the CDR3 is TGCAGCGTTGATGACCGTGGCTACACCTTC.

This clonotype appeared a few times. This sequence joins TRBV10-2 and TRBJ1-6; D ambiguous. V was clipped by 10 bases and J by 1 base, with 11 bases between them. The CDR3 is 14 amino acids. CDR1 and CDR2 from the germline V gene are WSHSY and SAAADI. The CDR3 sequence: CATLLSSYNSPLHF. The DNA for the CDR3 is TGCGCCACCCTGCTTTCTTCCTATAATTCACCCCTCCACTTT.

There are a few counts of this clonotype. V gene TRBV30 combines with J gene TRBJ2-7; possibly TRBD1 or TRBD2 for D (5 bases each). Per germline, CDR1 GTSNPN and CDR2 SVGIG (reference sequence). V lost 3 bases, J lost 4 bases, and 7 bases lay in between. The CDR3 runs 11 residues. The CDR3 DNA follows: TGTGCCTGGAGAGAGGGGTACGAGCAGTACTTC. Its protein is CAWREGYEQYF.

This clonotype was picked up many times. The J gene is TRBJ2-5, the V gene TRBV29-1; D unclear. Trimming stripped 3 bases from V and 4 bases from J, with 3 bases between. Germline CDR1 is SQVTM and CDR2 is ANQGSEA. This CDR3 is built from 10 residues. In nucleotides, the CDR3 is TGCAGCGTTGAGGGAGAGACCCAGTACTTC. This translates into CSVEGETQYF.

This clonotype was observed a few times. J is TRBJ2-1 and V is TRBV11-2; D is unclear. The CDR3 has 15 residues. Germline V gene sequence: CDR1 SGHAT, CDR2 FQNNGV. The V gene lost 4 bases and the J gene lost 0 bases, with 10 bases spanning the gap. CDR3 residues: CASSSDSSSYNEQFF. Here the CDR3 DNA reads TGTGCCAGCAGCTCCGACTCCTCCTCCTACAATGAGCAGTTCTTC.

This clonotype was counted at least ten times. V gene TRBV20-1 combines with J gene TRBJ1-3; D may be TRBD1 (5 bases). The CDR3 length is 15 residues. CDR1 is DFQATT, CDR2 SNEGSKA, per germline (reference sequence). V lost 2 bases to trimming and J lost 0 bases, with 11 bases between them. CDR3 region: CSARRDGSSGNTIYF. CDR3 bases: TGCAGTGCTAGACGGGACGGGAGCTCTGGAAACACCATATATTTT.

This clonotype was counted a few times. The chain joins TRBV10-2 to TRBJ2-2, with unresolved D. The CDR3 is 10 residues long. Germline V lookup: CDR1 WSHSY, CDR2 SAAADI. Trimming shortened V by 6 bases and J by 6 bases, and 2 bases separated the two germline ends. The CDR3: CASRAGELFF. The CDR3 region has the DNA TGCGCCAGCAGAGCCGGGGAGCTGTTTTTT.

CDR3 sequence reads: CASSYSKGGGGTGVSYEQYF. In DNA, the CDR3 is TGTGCCAGCAGTTACTCGAAAGGTGGTGGCGGGACAGGGGTTTCCTACGAGCAGTACTTC. The V gene is TRBV6-6, the J gene TRBJ2-7, with 10 positions matching TRBD1. Germline V lookup: CDR1 MNHNY, CDR2 SVGAGI (reference sequence). This CDR3 has 20 residues. V dropped 0 bases and J dropped 1; count of bases not matched to a gene: 15.

This clonotype was recorded a few times. This chain uses TRBV29-1 with TRBJ2-1; D is tentatively TRBD1 or TRBD2 (6 bases each). This CDR3 spans 14 amino acids. Looked up from germline, CDR1 is SQVTM and CDR2 is ANQGSEA. V was trimmed by 3 bases and J by 6 bases, leaving 15 bases between them. In DNA form, the CDR3 reads TGCAGCGTTGATCCTTCGGGGGCCGGCAATGAGCAGTTCTTC. Its protein product is CSVDPSGAGNEQFF.

V is TRBV6-5 and J is TRBJ1-2, with TRBD1 matching 8 bases. The CDR3 is made up of 14 amino acids. CDR1 and CDR2 (germline): MNHEY, SVGAGI. V trimming: 6 bases; J trimming: 4 bases; junction bases outside the gene matches: 7. The CDR3 sequence: CASSPGGQVYGYTF. Here the CDR3 DNA reads TGTGCCAGCAGCCCCGGGGGACAGGTCTATGGCTACACCTTC.

This clonotype was found a few times. This chain uses TRBV7-9 with TRBJ2-5; no definite D call. Trimming removed 1 base at V and 3 bases at J, with 12 bases between. Germline assignment: CDR1 SEHNR and CDR2 FQNEAQ (reference sequence). The CDR3 loop spans 15 amino acids. The CDR3 protein is CASSLVFEAEETQYF. The DNA of the CDR3 is TGTGCCAGCAGCTTAGTGTTCGAGGCAGAAGAGACCCAGTACTTC.

The sample holds many counts of this clonotype. J is TRBJ2-7 and V is TRBV6-6, with D uncertain. This CDR3 contains 14 residues. The germline gives CDR1 MNHNY, CDR2 SVGAGI (reference sequence). The V gene lost 5 bases and the J gene lost 2 bases, with 13 bases spanning the gap. The CDR3 DNA follows: TGTGCCAGCAGTACTCCAAACGGGCCCTACGAGCAGTACTTC. Protein product: CASSTPNGPYEQYF.

J is TRBJ2-7 and V is TRBV12-3 or TRBV12-4, with D unclear. This CDR3 has 13 residues. Trimming shortened V by 5 bases and J by 2 bases, and 10 bases separated the two germline ends. CDR3 in amino acids: CASSPSPTYEQYF. DNA of the CDR3: TGTGCCAGCAGTCCCAGCCCGACCTACGAGCAGTACTTC.

This clonotype came up many times. The J gene is TRBJ1-5, the V gene TRBV10-3; 8 bases fit TRBD1. From germline, CDR1 is ENHRY and CDR2 SYGVKD. The CDR3 contains 14 residues. V shed 5 bases, J shed 1 base, and the junction held 1 base outside the gene matches. The CDR3 is CAISRTGSNQPQHF. The CDR3 nucleotides are TGTGCCATCAGTCGGACAGGGAGCAATCAGCCCCAGCATTTT.